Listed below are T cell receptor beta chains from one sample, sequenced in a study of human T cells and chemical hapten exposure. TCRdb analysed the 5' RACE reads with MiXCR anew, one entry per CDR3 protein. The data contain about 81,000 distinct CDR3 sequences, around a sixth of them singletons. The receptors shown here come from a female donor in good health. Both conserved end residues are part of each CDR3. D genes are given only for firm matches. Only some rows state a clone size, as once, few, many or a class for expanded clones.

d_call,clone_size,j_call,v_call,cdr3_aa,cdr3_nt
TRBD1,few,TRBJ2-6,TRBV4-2,CASSKGASGANVLTF,TGTGCCAGCAGCAAGGGGGCCTCTGGGGCCAACGTCCTGACTTTC
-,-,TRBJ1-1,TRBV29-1,CSSRTGPTEAFF,TGCAGCTCGCGGACGGGGCCCACTGAAGCTTTCTTT
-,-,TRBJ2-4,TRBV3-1,CASSPLVASTPQAKNIQYF,TGTGCCAGCAGCCCTCTCGTAGCCAGCACGCCTCAGGCCAAAAACATTCAGTACTTC
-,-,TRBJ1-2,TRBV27,CASSSNGGDGYTF,TGTGCCAGCAGCTCAAACGGGGGGGATGGCTACACCTTC
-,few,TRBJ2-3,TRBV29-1,CSVSGRDIPTDTQYF,TGCAGCGTTAGTGGCCGGGACATACCGACAGATACGCAGTATTTT
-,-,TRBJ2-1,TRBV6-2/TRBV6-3,CASSPVPYNEQFF,TGTGCCAGCAGTCCAGTACCCTACAATGAGCAGTTCTTC
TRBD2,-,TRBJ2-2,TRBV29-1,CSVLAGGSGDTGELFF,TGCAGCGTCCTAGCGGGAGGAAGCGGGGACACCGGGGAGCTGTTTTTT
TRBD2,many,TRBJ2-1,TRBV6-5,CASSDGASGYNEQFF,TGTGCCAGCAGCGACGGGGCTAGCGGCTACAATGAGCAGTTCTTC
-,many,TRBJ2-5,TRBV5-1,CASSLGSNQETQYF,TGCGCCAGCAGCTTGGGCAGCAACCAAGAGACCCAGTACTTC
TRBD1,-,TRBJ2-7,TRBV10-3,CAISFGTAYYEQYF,TGTGCCATCAGTTTCGGGACAGCCTACTACGAGCAGTACTTC
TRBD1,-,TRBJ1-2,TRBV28,CASSLFDRAPLQGYTF,TGTGCCAGCAGTTTATTTGACAGGGCTCCCCTTCAAGGCTACACCTTC
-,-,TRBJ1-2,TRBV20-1,CSARGLNYGYTF,TGCAGTGCTAGGGGATTGAACTATGGCTACACCTTC
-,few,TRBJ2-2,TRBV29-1,CSVQADTGELFF,TGCAGCGTTCAAGCCGACACCGGGGAGCTGTTTTTT
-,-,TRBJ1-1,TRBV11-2,CASSSPQWDTEAFF,TGTGCCAGCAGCTCGCCTCAATGGGACACCGAAGCTTTCTTT
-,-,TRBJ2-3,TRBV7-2,CASSPGPYKDTQYF,TGTGCCAGCAGCCCCGGGCCCTACAAGGATACGCAGTATTTT
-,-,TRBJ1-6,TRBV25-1,CASSESRNSPLHF,TGTGCCAGCAGTGAATCCCGGAATTCACCCCTCCACTTT
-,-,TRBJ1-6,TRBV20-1,CSARDQAGENSPLHF,TGCAGTGCTAGAGATCAGGCAGGAGAAAATTCACCCCTCCACTTT
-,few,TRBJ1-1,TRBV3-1,CASSQDGGRSEAFF,TGTGCCAGCAGCCAAGATGGTGGGAGGAGTGAAGCTTTCTTT
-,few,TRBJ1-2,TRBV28,CASSRRGYGYTF,TGTGCCAGCAGTCGCAGGGGCTATGGCTACACCTTC
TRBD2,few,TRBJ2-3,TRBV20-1,CSAPTSGTDTQYF,TGCAGTGCGCCGACTAGCGGGACAGATACGCAGTATTTT
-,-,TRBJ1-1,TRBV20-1,CSATDPRRGGTEAFF,TGCAGTGCTACTGATCCGCGTAGGGGGGGCACTGAAGCTTTCTTT
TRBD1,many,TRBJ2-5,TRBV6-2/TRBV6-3,CASTTDRGQETQYF,TGTGCCAGCACTACGGACAGGGGTCAAGAGACCCAGTACTTC
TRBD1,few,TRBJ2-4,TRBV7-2,CASKERTGGGATIQYF,TGTGCCAGCAAAGAAAGGACAGGGGGCGGCGCAACCATTCAGTACTTC
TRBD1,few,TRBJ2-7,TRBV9,CASSGGQSSSYEQYF,TGTGCCAGCAGTGGGGGACAGAGTAGCTCCTACGAGCAGTACTTC
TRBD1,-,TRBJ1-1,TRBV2,CAGGQDTEAFF,TGTGCCGGAGGACAGGACACTGAAGCTTTCTTT
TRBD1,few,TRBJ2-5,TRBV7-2,CASSRRDRAMGETQYF,TGTGCCAGCAGCCGCCGGGACAGGGCTATGGGGGAGACCCAGTACTTC
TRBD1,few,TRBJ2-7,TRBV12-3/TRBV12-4,CASSLALGQGAYEQYF,TGTGCCAGCAGTTTAGCGCTGGGACAGGGGGCTTACGAGCAGTACTTC
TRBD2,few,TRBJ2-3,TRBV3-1,CASSSYPGTSQSDTQYF,TGTGCCAGCAGCTCTTACCCCGGGACTAGTCAATCAGATACGCAGTATTTT
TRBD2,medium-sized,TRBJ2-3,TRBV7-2,CASSLFAGGPDTQYF,TGTGCCAGCAGCTTATTCGCGGGGGGGCCAGATACGCAGTATTTT
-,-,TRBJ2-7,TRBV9,CASSPHPGTPLSYEQYF,TGTGCCAGCAGCCCTCACCCCGGGACACCGCTCTCCTACGAGCAGTACTTC
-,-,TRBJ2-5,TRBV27,CASSLSPLGGIGRTQYF,TGTGCCAGCAGTTTATCCCCCCTTGGGGGGATAGGTAGGACCCAGTACTTC
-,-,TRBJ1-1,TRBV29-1,CSAKLNTEAFF,TGCAGCGCGAAGTTGAACACTGAAGCTTTCTTT
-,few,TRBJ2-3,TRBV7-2,CASSLESGIYSTDTQYF,TGTGCCAGCAGCTTAGAGAGCGGCATATATAGCACAGATACGCAGTATTTT
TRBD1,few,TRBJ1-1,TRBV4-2,CASSQGRQGSTEAFF,TGTGCCAGCAGCCAAGGACGACAGGGGAGCACTGAAGCTTTCTTT
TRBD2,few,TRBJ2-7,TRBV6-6,CASSSGTSGSYEQYF,TGTGCCAGCAGTTCCGGGACTAGCGGATCCTACGAGCAGTACTTC
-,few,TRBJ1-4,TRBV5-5,CASSLADNEKLFF,TGTGCCAGCAGCTTGGCAGATAATGAAAAACTGTTTTTT
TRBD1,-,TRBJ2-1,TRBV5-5,CASSLALGTGSPWNEQFF,TGTGCCAGCAGCTTGGCATTGGGGACAGGGAGCCCATGGAATGAGCAGTTCTTC
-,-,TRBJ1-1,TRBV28,CASSLRVIVNTEAFF,TGTGCCAGCAGTTTGCGAGTTATTGTGAACACTGAAGCTTTCTTT
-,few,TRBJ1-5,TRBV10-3,CATSPGSDRAQHF,TGTGCCACCTCTCCCGGGTCCGATCGGGCCCAGCATTTT
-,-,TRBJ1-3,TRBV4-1,CASSQGGNSGNTIYF,TGCGCCAGCAGCCAAGGAGGCAACTCTGGAAACACCATATATTTT
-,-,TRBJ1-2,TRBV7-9,CASSGFSNYGYTF,TGTGCCAGCAGCGGGTTCTCTAACTATGGCTACACCTTC
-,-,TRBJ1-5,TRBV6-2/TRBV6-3,CASSNRLNQPQHF,TGTGCCAGCAGTAACAGATTAAATCAGCCCCAGCATTTT
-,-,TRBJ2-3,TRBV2,CASRAGTNTDTQYF,TGTGCCAGCAGAGCCGGGACAAACACAGATACGCAGTATTTT
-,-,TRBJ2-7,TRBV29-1,CSVSTSDEQYF,TGCAGCGTTTCGACTAGTGACGAGCAGTACTTC
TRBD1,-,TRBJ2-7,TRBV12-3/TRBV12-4,CASSSPGQGKGEQYF,TGTGCCAGCAGTTCACCGGGACAGGGAAAGGGCGAGCAGTACTTC
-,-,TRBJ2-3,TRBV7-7,CASSLDPAAVMQYF,TGTGCCAGCAGCTTAGATCCAGCGGCGGTGATGCAGTATTTT
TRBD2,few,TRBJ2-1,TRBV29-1,CSVWLAGSSYNEQFF,TGCAGCGTTTGGCTAGCGGGGAGCTCCTACAATGAGCAGTTCTTC
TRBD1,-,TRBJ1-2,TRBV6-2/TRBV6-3,CASSVSGTANYGYTF,TGTGCCAGCAGTGTCTCCGGGACAGCTAACTATGGCTACACCTTC